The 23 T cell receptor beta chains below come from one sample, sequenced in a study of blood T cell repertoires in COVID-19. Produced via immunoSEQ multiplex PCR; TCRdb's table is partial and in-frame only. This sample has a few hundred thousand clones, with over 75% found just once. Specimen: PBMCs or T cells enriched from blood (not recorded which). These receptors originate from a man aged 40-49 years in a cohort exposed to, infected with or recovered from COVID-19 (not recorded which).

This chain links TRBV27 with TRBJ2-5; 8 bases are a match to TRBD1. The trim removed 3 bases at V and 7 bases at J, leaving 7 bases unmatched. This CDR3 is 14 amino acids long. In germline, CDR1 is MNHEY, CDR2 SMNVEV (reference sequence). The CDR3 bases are TGTGCCAGCAGTTTGGTTGAAACAGGGGGGACCCAGTACTTC. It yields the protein CASSLVETGGTQYF.

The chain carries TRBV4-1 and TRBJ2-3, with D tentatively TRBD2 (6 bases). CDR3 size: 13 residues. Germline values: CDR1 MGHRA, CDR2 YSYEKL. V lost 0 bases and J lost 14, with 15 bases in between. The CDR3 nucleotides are TGCGCCAGCAGCCAAGAAAGGGGACTCTCACGGTATTTT. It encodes CASSQERGLSRYF.

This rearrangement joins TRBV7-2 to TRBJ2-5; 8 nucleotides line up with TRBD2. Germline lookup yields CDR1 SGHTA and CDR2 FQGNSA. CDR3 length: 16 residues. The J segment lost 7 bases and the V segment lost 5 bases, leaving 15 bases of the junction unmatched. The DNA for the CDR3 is TGTGCCAGCAGCCTCGGGACTAGAATATTCGGGGGGACCCAGTACTTC. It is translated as CASSLGTRIFGGTQYF.

The CDR3 loop reads CASKPGSGQETQYF. For the CDR3, the DNA is TGCGCCAGCAAACCCGGTAGCGGACAAGAGACCCAGTACTTC. The chain uses TRBV10-1 and TRBJ2-5, with D perhaps TRBD2 (6 bases). V was pared by 7 bases and J by 2 bases, with 14 bases between. Per the germline V gene, CDR1 is WNHNN and CDR2 is SYGVQD (reference sequence). The CDR3 is 14 residues long.

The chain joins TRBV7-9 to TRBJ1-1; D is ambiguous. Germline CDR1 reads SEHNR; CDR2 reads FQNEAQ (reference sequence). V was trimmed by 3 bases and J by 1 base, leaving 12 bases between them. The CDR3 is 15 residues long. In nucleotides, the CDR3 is TGTGCCAGCAGCTTTTCGGGGAGTTGGAACACTGAAGCTTTCTTT. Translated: CASSFSGSWNTEAFF. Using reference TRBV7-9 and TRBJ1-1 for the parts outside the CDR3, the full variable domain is DTGVSQNPRHKITKRGQNVTFRCDPISEHNRLYWYRQTLGQGPEFLTYFQNEAQLEKSRLLSDRFSAERPKGSFSTLEIQRTEQGDSAMYLCASSFSGSWNTEAFFGQGTRLTVV.

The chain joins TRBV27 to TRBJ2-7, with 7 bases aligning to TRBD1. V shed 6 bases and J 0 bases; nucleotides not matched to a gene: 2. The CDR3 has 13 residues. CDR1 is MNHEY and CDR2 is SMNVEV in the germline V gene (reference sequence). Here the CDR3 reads CASRGTASYEQYF. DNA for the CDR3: TGTGCCAGCAGGGGGACAGCCTCCTACGAGCAGTACTTC.

CDR3 DNA: TGCGCCAGCAGCTCTTTGGACAGCCTGAACACTGAAGCTTTCTTT. Its translation: CASSSLDSLNTEAFF. The chain uses TRBV5-1 and TRBJ1-1; tentatively, D is TRBD1 (6 bases). CDR3 size: 15 residues. The ends were cut back, 3 bases at V and 0 bases at J, with 12 bases in the middle. Germline V gives CDR1 SGHRS, CDR2 YFSETQ.

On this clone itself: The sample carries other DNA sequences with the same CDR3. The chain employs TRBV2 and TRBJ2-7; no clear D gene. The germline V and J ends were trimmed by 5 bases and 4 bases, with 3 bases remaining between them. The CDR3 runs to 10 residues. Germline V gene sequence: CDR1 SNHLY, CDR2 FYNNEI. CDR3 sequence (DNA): TGTGCCAGCAGTTTATACGAGCAGTACTTC. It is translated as CASSLYEQYF.

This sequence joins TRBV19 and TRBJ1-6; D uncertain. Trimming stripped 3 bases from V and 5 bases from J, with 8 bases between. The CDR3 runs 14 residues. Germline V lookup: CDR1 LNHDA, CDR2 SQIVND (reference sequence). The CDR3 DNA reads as TGTGCCAGTAGTATGGCCAGGAATAATTCACCCCTCCACTTT. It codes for CASSMARNNSPLHF.

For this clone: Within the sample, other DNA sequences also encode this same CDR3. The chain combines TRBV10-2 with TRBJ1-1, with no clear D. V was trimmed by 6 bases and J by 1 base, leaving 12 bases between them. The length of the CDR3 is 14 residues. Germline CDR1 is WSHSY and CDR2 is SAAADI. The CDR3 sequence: CASSPTGPNTEAFF. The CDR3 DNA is TGCGCCAGCAGCCCTACTGGGCCGAACACTGAAGCTTTCTTT.

CDR3 loop: CASSVGGQGYYGYTF. The CDR3 DNA follows: TGTGCCAGCTCGGTTGGGGGACAGGGATACTATGGCTACACCTTC. The chain recombines TRBV7-9 with TRBJ1-2; TRBD1 matches at 9 bases. Trimming took 8 bases from V and 3 from J; bases not matched to a gene: 10. CDR1 and CDR2 from the germline V gene are SEHNR and FQNEAQ (reference sequence). The CDR3 has 15 residues. The full variable domain, in which reference TRBV7-9 and TRBJ1-2 provide the parts outside the CDR3, is DTGVSQNPRHKITKRGQNVTFRCDPISEHNRLYWYRQTLGQGPEFLTYFQNEAQLEKSRLLSDRFSAERPKGSFSTLEIQRTEQGDSAMYLCASSVGGQGYYGYTFGSGTRLTVV.

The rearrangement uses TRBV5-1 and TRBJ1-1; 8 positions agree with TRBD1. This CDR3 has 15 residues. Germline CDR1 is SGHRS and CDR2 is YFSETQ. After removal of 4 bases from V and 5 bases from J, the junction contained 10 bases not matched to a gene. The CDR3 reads CASSINRQGWTEAFF. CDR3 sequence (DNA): TGCGCCAGCAGCATCAACCGACAGGGGTGGACTGAAGCTTTCTTT. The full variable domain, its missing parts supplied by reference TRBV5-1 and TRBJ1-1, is KAGVTQTPRYLIKTRGQQVTLSCSPISGHRSVSWYQQTPGQGLQFLFEYFSETQRNKGNFPGRFSGRQFSNSRSEMNVSTLELGDSALYLCASSINRQGWTEAFFGQGTRLTVV.

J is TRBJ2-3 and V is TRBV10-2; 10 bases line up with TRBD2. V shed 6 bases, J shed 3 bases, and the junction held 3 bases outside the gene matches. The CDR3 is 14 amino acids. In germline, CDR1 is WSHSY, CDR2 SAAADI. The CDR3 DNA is TGCGCCAGCAGCCGGACTAGCGGAACAGATACGCAGTATTTT. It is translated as CASSRTSGTDTQYF.

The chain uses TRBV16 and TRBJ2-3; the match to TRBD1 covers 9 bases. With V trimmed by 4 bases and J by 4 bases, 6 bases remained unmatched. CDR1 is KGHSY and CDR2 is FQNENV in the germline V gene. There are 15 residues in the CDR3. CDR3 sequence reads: CASSPLGQGPDTQYF. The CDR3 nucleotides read TGTGCCAGCAGCCCCCTGGGACAGGGACCAGATACGCAGTATTTT.

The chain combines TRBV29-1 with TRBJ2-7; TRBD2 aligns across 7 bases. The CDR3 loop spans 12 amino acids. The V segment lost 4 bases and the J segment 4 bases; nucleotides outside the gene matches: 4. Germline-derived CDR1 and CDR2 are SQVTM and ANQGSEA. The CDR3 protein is CSVGGAGYEQYF. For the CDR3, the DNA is TGCAGCGTTGGGGGAGCGGGGTACGAGCAGTACTTC.

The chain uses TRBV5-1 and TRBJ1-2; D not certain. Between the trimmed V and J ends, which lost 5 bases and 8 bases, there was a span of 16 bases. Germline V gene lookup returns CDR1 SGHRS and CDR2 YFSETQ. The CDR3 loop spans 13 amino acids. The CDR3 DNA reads TGCGCCAGCAGTGAAGCGGAGGCGGGAGGCTACACCTTC. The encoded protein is CASSEAEAGGYTF.

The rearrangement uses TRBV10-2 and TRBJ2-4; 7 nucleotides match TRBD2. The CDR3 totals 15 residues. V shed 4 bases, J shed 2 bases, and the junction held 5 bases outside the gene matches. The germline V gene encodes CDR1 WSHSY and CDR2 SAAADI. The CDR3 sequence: CASSAGRGTKNIQYF. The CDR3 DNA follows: TGCGCCAGCAGTGCGGGGCGGGGGACCAAAAACATTCAGTACTTC.

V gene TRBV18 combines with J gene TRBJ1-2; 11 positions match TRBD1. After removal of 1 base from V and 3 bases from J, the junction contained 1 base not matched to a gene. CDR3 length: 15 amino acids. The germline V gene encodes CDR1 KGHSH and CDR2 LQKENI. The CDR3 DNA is TGTGCCAGCTCACCACGGGACAGGGGGGACTATGGCTACACCTTC. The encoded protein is CASSPRDRGDYGYTF.

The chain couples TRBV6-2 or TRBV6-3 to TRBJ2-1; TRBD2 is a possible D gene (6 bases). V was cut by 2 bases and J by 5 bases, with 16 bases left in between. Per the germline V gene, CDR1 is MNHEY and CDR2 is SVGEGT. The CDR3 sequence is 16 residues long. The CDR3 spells CASSYPLGRSNNEQFF. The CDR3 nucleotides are TGTGCCAGCAGTTACCCCCTGGGGAGGTCTAACAATGAGCAGTTCTTC.

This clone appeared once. The CDR3 spells CASSRGGQMNTEAFF. The DNA of the CDR3 is TGTGCCAGCAGCCGAGGGGGACAGATGAACACTGAAGCTTTCTTT. The chain employs TRBV5-5 and TRBJ1-1, with 7 bases identical to TRBD1. V dropped 4 bases and J dropped 0; count of bases not matched to a gene: 6. This CDR3 is 15 amino acids long. Per the germline V gene, CDR1 is SGHKS and CDR2 is YYEKEE (reference sequence).

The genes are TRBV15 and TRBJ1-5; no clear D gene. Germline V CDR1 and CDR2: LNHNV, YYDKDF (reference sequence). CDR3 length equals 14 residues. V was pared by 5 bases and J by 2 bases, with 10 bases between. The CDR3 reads CATSPGVGNQPQHF. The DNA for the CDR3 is TGTGCCACCAGCCCCGGGGTGGGCAATCAGCCCCAGCATTTT.

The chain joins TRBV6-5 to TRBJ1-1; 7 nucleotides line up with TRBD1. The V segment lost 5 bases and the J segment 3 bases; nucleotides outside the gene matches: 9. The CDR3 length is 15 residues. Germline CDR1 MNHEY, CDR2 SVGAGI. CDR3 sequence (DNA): TGTGCCAGCAGTCTAAACAGGGGAGGAGACACTGAAGCTTTCTTT. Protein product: CASSLNRGGDTEAFF.

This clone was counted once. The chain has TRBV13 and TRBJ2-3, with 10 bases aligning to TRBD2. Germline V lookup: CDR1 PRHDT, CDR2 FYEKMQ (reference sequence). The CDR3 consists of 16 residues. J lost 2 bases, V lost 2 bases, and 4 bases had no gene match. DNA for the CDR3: TGTGCCAGCAGCTTAAGCCTAGCGGGAGTCACAGATACGCAGTATTTT. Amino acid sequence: CASSLSLAGVTDTQYF.